Listed below are T cell receptor beta chains from one sample, sequenced in a study of cytomegalovirus exposure and HLA in healthy donors. Clones were sequenced by immunoSEQ multiplex PCR, and TCRdb holds only the in-frame ones, with some missing. The sample includes 150,000 to 200,000 clones, about four fifths seen only once; the top ten take roughly 8%. Sequencing was carried out using PBMCs. These receptors originate from a male donor in good health and CMV-seropositive. CDR3s include the opening cysteine and the closing phenylalanine or tryptophan. The D gene is left open where the match is weak. Size is stated for part of the rows, as once, few or many counts, or as a class when the clone is expanded.

D gene,J gene,V gene,clone size,CDR3 protein,CDR3 DNA
TRBD1,TRBJ1-4,TRBV6-1,-,CASKGTGGNRWRLFF,TGTGCCAGCAAGGGGACAGGGGGGAATAGGTGGCGGCTGTTTTTT
-,TRBJ1-2,TRBV27,-,CASSSEFPGREIYGYTF,TGTGCCAGCAGTTCCGAGTTCCCCGGACGGGAGATCTATGGCTACACCTTC
-,TRBJ1-6,TRBV4-3,-,CASSHEKGGTTGGSPLHF,TGCGCCAGCAGCCACGAAAAGGGGGGCACAACGGGAGGATCACCCCTCCACTTT
TRBD1,TRBJ2-4,TRBV5-5,-,CASSLVAGGPNIQYF,TGTGCCAGCAGCTTGGTGGCAGGGGGCCCAAACATTCAGTACTTC
-,TRBJ1-5,TRBV7-2,few,CASSLGVGGNQPQHF,TGTGCCAGCAGCTTAGGGGTTGGGGGGAATCAGCCCCAGCATTTT
-,TRBJ1-2,TRBV6-1,-,CASNPDRPYGYTF,TGTGCCAGCAATCCTGACAGGCCCTATGGCTACACCTTC
TRBD1,TRBJ1-3,TRBV2,-,CASIRQGVGNTIYF,TGTGCCAGCATCAGACAGGGCGTCGGAAACACCATATATTTT
-,TRBJ2-3,TRBV18,-,CASSPLRGSVTDTQYF,TGTGCCAGCTCACCACTAAGGGGGTCGGTGACAGATACGCAGTATTTT
TRBD2,TRBJ2-5,TRBV30,-,CAWTSGGQETQYF,TGTGCCTGGACTAGCGGGGGCCAAGAGACCCAGTACTTC
TRBD2,TRBJ2-1,TRBV10-1,-,CASSDWTSLSFEQFF,TGCGCCAGCAGTGATTGGACTAGCCTTTCTTTTGAGCAGTTCTTC
-,TRBJ2-5,TRBV5-3,-,CARSEDWGEETQYF,TGTGCCAGAAGCGAGGACTGGGGGGAAGAGACCCAGTACTTC
-,TRBJ2-3,TRBV5-1,-,CASSFPGADTQYF,TGCGCCAGCAGCTTCCCGGGAGCAGATACGCAGTATTTT
-,TRBJ1-2,TRBV19,-,CASSTYRDSPNVGYGYTF,TGTGCCAGTAGTACCTACCGGGACTCCCCAAACGTGGGCTATGGCTACACCTTC
TRBD2,TRBJ2-3,TRBV5-1,few,CASSRTSGTDTQYF,TGCGCCAGCAGCCGGACTAGCGGAACAGATACGCAGTATTTT
-,TRBJ2-7,TRBV15,-,CATSSGHFYEQYF,TGTGCCACCAGCAGTGGACACTTTTACGAGCAGTACTTC
-,TRBJ2-6,TRBV15,-,CATKRSAGTRGANVLTF,TGTGCCACTAAAAGATCCGCTGGTACTCGTGGGGCCAACGTCCTGACTTTC
-,TRBJ1-1,TRBV18,-,CASSPLGGLNTEAFF,TGTGCCAGCTCACCCCTGGGAGGCCTGAACACTGAAGCTTTCTTT
TRBD1,TRBJ1-1,TRBV12-5,-,CASGQQGFTEAFF,TGTGCTAGTGGTCAACAGGGGTTCACTGAAGCTTTCTTT
TRBD1,TRBJ2-7,TRBV6-1,-,CASRGTGTGSYEQYF,TGTGCCAGCAGGGGGACCGGGACAGGGAGCTACGAGCAGTACTTC
-,TRBJ1-2,TRBV7-9,-,CASSLDSGIYGYTF,TGTGCCAGCAGCTTAGATTCCGGGATCTATGGCTACACCTTC